This TCR beta chain was documented in a study of shared clonotypes between healthy human individuals. Deep-level assay runs were performed. Investigators spread the genomic DNA of each subset evenly over several immunoSEQ plates. Profiling relied on immunoSEQ multiplex PCR, and the TCRdb table lists in-frame clones only, not all of them. Among some 2,500,000 clones listed, approximately 93% were seen once. J gave up 6 bases and V 6 bases, and 6 bases lay outside the gene matches. Germline-derived CDR1 and CDR2 are KGHSH and LQKENI. This CDR3 is 13 amino acids long. About this clone: This specimen includes other DNA sequences encoding the same CDR3.

The receptor's source is a man in his late teens or twenties in good health. Some clones in this sample may be carry-over from other donors' samples. Sequencing was done on a sample of naive CD4+ T cells from PBMCs. Subset meaning: CD45RA+ positively selected. The chain uses TRBV18 and TRBJ1-1, with 8 bases lining up with TRBD1. Written as DNA, the CDR3 is TGTGCCAGCTCGCCGGACAGGGAGGCTGAAGCTTTCTTT. Protein product: CASSPDREAEAFF. Filled out from reference TRBV18 and TRBJ1-1, the complete variable domain reads NAGVMQNPRHLVRRRGQEARLRCSPMKGHSHVYWYRQLPEEGLKFMVYLQKENIIDESGMPKERFSAEFPKEGPSILRIQQVVRGDSAAYFCASSPDREAEAFFGQGTRLTVV.